Included here is one TCR beta chain sequence, with context. Together with a sample-barcoded 5' primer, a J-beta primer mix was included in a second PCR lasting about 6 to 11 cycles. A template-switch adaptor with 12 random nucleotides tagged each cDNA molecule. TCRdb passed the 5' RACE reads through MiXCR, listing each CDR3 protein once. Of about 800,000 distinct CDR3 sequences detected, 20% to 30% appear once; the ten largest clones hold under 4.5%. The data derive from a study of blood T cells in healthy people across ages. V was shortened by 6 bases and J by 0 bases, with 13 bases between the two germline ends. This CDR3 comprises 15 residues. Per germline, CDR1 ENHRY and CDR2 SYGVKD. This sample was shared with a second study, whose subject was T cells of mothers and their children.

Sequencing was performed on blood. This TCR was recovered from a boy aged 5-17 years in good health. The J gene is TRBJ2-3, the V gene TRBV10-3; possible D gene TRBD1, 5 bases. The CDR3 protein is CAISPYGASTDTQYF. The CDR3 DNA is TGTGCCATCAGCCCATATGGGGCTAGCACAGATACGCAGTATTTT.